The 7 T cell receptor beta chains listed next were all sequenced from one sample in a study of patients and donors after allogeneic stem cell transplantation. TCRdb re-derived calls from the RT-PCR reads in MiXCR, one entry per CDR3 protein. The data contain some 960,000 distinct CDR3 sequences, roughly 18% of them singletons. The sequencing input was blood, either unsorted or a sorted T cell fraction (not recorded which). These receptors came from a human donor who was either an allogeneic HSCT recipient or a stem cell or donor lymphocyte infusion donor (not recorded which). It is not recorded whose cells these are; they may come from a transplant donor.

There are a few counts of this clonotype. Here the CDR3 DNA reads TGTGCCATCACCCGCAGGGGCGCGGATTATGGCTACACCTTC. It translates to CAITRRGADYGYTF. The chain recombines TRBV10-3 with TRBJ1-2, with a possible D match to TRBD1 (6 bases). There are 14 residues in the CDR3. Trimming pared 7 bases from V and 5 bases from J, leaving 17 bases between. The germline V gene has CDR1 ENHRY and CDR2 SYGVKD.

The V and J genes are TRBV9 and TRBJ1-1, with a weak D call TRBD1 (6 bases). Germline V CDR1 and CDR2: SGDLS, YYNGEE. CDR3 length: 15 amino acids. Deletions cut 4 bases from V and 3 bases from J, with 16 bases between. The CDR3: CASSIGGALDTEAFF. CDR3 DNA: TGTGCCAGCAGCATAGGGGGGGCGTTAGACACTGAAGCTTTCTTT.

This clonotype was seen a handful of times. V gene TRBV20-1 combines with J gene TRBJ1-4; tentative D call: TRBD1 (5 bases). The V end lost 4 bases, the J end lost 0 bases, and 9 bases lay between the germline ends. This CDR3 has 14 amino acids. Germline CDR1 reads DFQATT; CDR2 reads SNEGSKA (reference sequence). The CDR3 region has the DNA TGCAGTGCTATGAGGGACGCAACTAATGAAAAACTGTTTTTT. Encoded protein: CSAMRDATNEKLFF.

The chain couples TRBV7-9 to TRBJ1-2; a possible D gene is TRBD1 (6 bases). CDR3 size: 14 residues. Germline CDR1 and CDR2: SEHNR and FQNEAQ (reference sequence). Trimming stripped 4 bases from V and 4 bases from J, with 13 bases between. CDR3 coding DNA: TGTGCCAGCAGCTCACCAAGGACAGTCTATGGCTACACCTTC. The encoded protein is CASSSPRTVYGYTF.

V and J are TRBV12-3 or TRBV12-4 and TRBJ2-5; D might be TRBD2 (5 bases). The V and J ends lost 2 bases and 4 bases respectively, with 14 bases between them. The CDR3 has 15 amino acids. CDR3 coding DNA: TGTGCCAGCAGTTTACGGAGGCAAGGCGGAGAGACCCAGTACTTC. Residues: CASSLRRQGGETQYF.

V and J are TRBV5-1 and TRBJ1-2; 10 nucleotides agree with TRBD1. V dropped 4 bases and J dropped 5; count of bases not matched to a gene: 8. Per the germline V gene, CDR1 is SGHRS and CDR2 is YFSETQ. The CDR3 runs 15 residues. This CDR3 is CASSPGQGIGYGYTF. The DNA of the CDR3 is TGCGCCAGCAGCCCGGGACAGGGGATCGGGTATGGCTACACCTTC.

This clonotype showed up just a few times. The chain couples TRBV29-1 to TRBJ2-3; D call uncertain. Trimming left V 6 bases short and J 3 bases short, with 13 bases between. This CDR3 is 13 amino acids long. Germline V gene data show CDR1 as SQVTM and CDR2 as ANQGSEA. CDR3 nucleotide sequence: TGCAGCGTCGCCCCAGAAGGAACAGATACGCAGTATTTT. Protein sequence: CSVAPEGTDTQYF.